The next 11 T cell receptor beta chains were all read from a single sample in a study of T cell changes during pregnancy in multiple sclerosis. Produced via immunoSEQ multiplex PCR; TCRdb's table is partial and in-frame only. The sample lists 60,000 to 65,000 clones, roughly 90% occurring once. The input for sequencing was peripheral blood, taken in the second trimester of pregnancy. These TCRs come from a female donor in good health, enrolled as a control in a pregnancy study.

The V call is TRBV30, the J call TRBJ1-2; no clear D. Germline loops: CDR1 GTSNPN, CDR2 SVGIG (reference sequence). V lost 0 bases and J lost 8, with 19 bases in between. The CDR3 loop spans 15 amino acids. The CDR3 region has the DNA TGTGCCTGGAGTGTACAATTTGGAGGGAATCACGGCTACACCTTC. Translating it yields CAWSVQFGGNHGYTF.

This clone appeared a single time. The CDR3 nucleotides are TGTGCCAGCAGCTCTACAGGGGTGTCTAACTATGGCTACACCTTC. It encodes CASSSTGVSNYGYTF. This chain uses TRBV7-3 with TRBJ1-2; 7 bases line up with TRBD1. V was pared by 4 bases and J by 0 bases, with 5 bases of the junction left unmatched. CDR3 length: 15 residues. Per the germline V gene, CDR1 is SGHTA and CDR2 is FQGTGA.

V usage is TRBV4-3 and J usage is TRBJ2-1; 11 bases are a match to TRBD2. The CDR3 contains 17 residues. The V gene's germline CDR1 is LGHNA and CDR2 YSLEER. The trim removed 2 bases at V and 8 bases at J, leaving 11 bases unmatched. Written as DNA, the CDR3 is TGCGCCAGCAGCCAAACAGGACTAGCGGGCGGGGGGGATGAGCAGTTCTTC. Its protein is CASSQTGLAGGGDEQFF.

The chain couples TRBV5-4 to TRBJ2-7; 8 bases align to TRBD1. This CDR3 is 13 amino acids long. Germline values: CDR1 SGHNT, CDR2 YYREEE (reference sequence). Losses at the gene ends were 4 bases for V and 3 bases for J; bases not matched to a gene: 3. CDR3 residues: CASSRQGSYEQYF. The CDR3 DNA follows: TGTGCCAGCAGCAGACAGGGGAGCTACGAGCAGTACTTC.

This clone has just a few counts. This rearrangement joins TRBV7-2 to TRBJ1-5, with no clear D. Germline CDR1 and CDR2: SGHTA and FQGNSA. V was trimmed by 2 bases and J by 4 bases, leaving 6 bases between them. The CDR3 runs 13 residues. The CDR3 sequence is CASSLQKNQPQHF. The CDR3 bases are TGTGCCAGCAGCTTACAAAAAAATCAGCCCCAGCATTTT.

The V gene is TRBV7-2, the J gene TRBJ2-5, with D possibly being TRBD1 (6 bases). The CDR3 runs 15 residues. Trimming removed 0 bases from V and 5 bases from J, with 13 bases in between. Per germline, CDR1 SGHTA and CDR2 FQGNSA. In DNA form, the CDR3 reads TGTGCCAGCAGCTTAGCAACAGGGCGATTGGAGACCCAGTACTTC. This translates into CASSLATGRLETQYF.

The chain couples TRBV30 to TRBJ2-5; 12 nucleotides align to TRBD2. Trimming took 2 bases from V and 3 from J; bases not matched to a gene: 4. The CDR3 loop spans 15 amino acids. Germline values: CDR1 GTSNPN, CDR2 SVGIG (reference sequence). CDR3 DNA sequence: TGTGCCTGGAGTCTTGGACTAGCGGGGAAAGAGACCCAGTACTTC. Its protein product is CAWSLGLAGKETQYF.

The chain joins TRBV28 to TRBJ1-5; the D is unclear. Trimming removed 7 bases from V and 3 bases from J, with 13 bases in between. The CDR3 length is 14 residues. Germline V gene data show CDR1 as MDHEN and CDR2 as SYDVKM. As DNA, the CDR3 is TGTGCCAGCAACCTCGGGGAGGCCAATCAGCCCCAGCATTTT. The encoded protein is CASNLGEANQPQHF.

The V call is TRBV7-9, the J call TRBJ2-7; the D gene is possibly TRBD2 (6 bases). Trimming shortened V by 5 bases and J by 0 bases, and 17 bases separated the two germline ends. CDR3 size: 16 residues. Germline V lookup: CDR1 SEHNR, CDR2 FQNEAQ (reference sequence). CDR3 sequence (DNA): TGTGCCAGCAGCCTCGGGGGAGCTATTAGCTCCTACGAGCAGTACTTC. Its translation: CASSLGGAISSYEQYF.

A few counts support this clone. This chain joins TRBV20-1 and TRBJ1-1; 7 bases are a match to TRBD1. The V and J ends lost 3 bases and 8 bases, in that order; junction bases with no gene match: 3. Per germline, CDR1 DFQATT and CDR2 SNEGSKA (reference sequence). The CDR3 is made up of 11 amino acids. CDR3 residues: CSASPDREAFF. The DNA of the CDR3 is TGCAGTGCTAGTCCGGACAGGGAAGCTTTCTTT.

This chain's CDR3 is CASARRILDEKLFF. The DNA of the CDR3 is TGTGCCAGCGCCCGCAGGATTCTTGATGAAAAACTGTTTTTT. This chain uses TRBV6-5 with TRBJ1-4; D is unclear. Germline V gives CDR1 MNHEY, CDR2 SVGAGI. The CDR3 is 14 amino acids. Trimming took 8 bases from V and 6 from J, leaving 16 bases between them.